Each of the 3 T cell receptor beta chains below was sequenced from the same sample in a study of CD8 T cells in ankylosing spondylitis (dated by TCRdb to about 2017). The method was 5' RACE. For sequencing, an Illumina HiSeq 2500 was employed. The public reads were reanalyzed by TCRdb: fastp trimming at Q25, MiXCR alignment, in-frame beta chains only. One record per CDR3 amino acid sequence lists the most common genes and DNA. Recorded for this sample are 150,000 or so distinct CDR3 sequences; roughly 31% of them occurred a single time. Together, the top ten hold 6% of the sample. Input material: synovial fluid, either unsorted or a sorted T cell fraction (not recorded which). All receptors derive from a male donor with ankylosing spondylitis.

The chain joins TRBV6-1 to TRBJ2-1, with D possibly TRBD2 on 5 matching bases. Trimming stripped 6 bases from V and 9 bases from J, with 15 bases between. Germline V lookup: CDR1 MNHNS, CDR2 SASEGT. The length of the CDR3 is 13 residues. CDR3: CASSRKGSAEQFF. The CDR3 DNA reads as TGTGCCAGCAGCCGGAAAGGGAGTGCTGAGCAGTTCTTC.

The chain carries TRBV5-1 and TRBJ1-1, with D possibly matching TRBD1 (6 bases). CDR3 length: 15 amino acids. V was pared by 4 bases and J by 3 bases, with 16 bases between. Germline assignment: CDR1 SGHRS and CDR2 YFSETQ. The CDR3 sequence: CASSTDSAWDTEAFF. For the CDR3, the DNA is TGCGCCAGCAGCACGGACAGTGCTTGGGACACTGAAGCTTTCTTT.

In DNA form, the CDR3 reads TGTGCCAGTAGTCCTGGACAGGGGGGAAAAGAAAGGCAGCCCCAGCATTTT. Its translation is CASSPGQGGKERQPQHF. J is TRBJ1-5 and V is TRBV19, with 10 bases fitting TRBD1. The V segment lost 5 bases and the J segment 7 bases; nucleotides outside the gene matches: 14. This CDR3 spans 17 amino acids. Germline CDR1 reads LNHDA; CDR2 reads SQIVND (reference sequence).